This TCR beta chain was sequenced during a study of blood T cell repertoires in COVID-19. Sequencing used immunoSEQ multiplex PCR; TCRdb keeps in-frame clones, though not all of them. The table has fewer than 250,000 clones, about 87% seen once. Enrolled through a virtual design, the participants were between roughly 18 and 89 years of age and came from around 25 US areas. The CDR3 length is 13 residues. Germline lookup yields CDR1 MNHEY and CDR2 SVGAGI. V lost 5 bases and J 5 bases, leaving 10 bases between the germline ends. V gene TRBV6-5 combines with J gene TRBJ2-1; TRBD1 is a possible D gene (6 bases). This receptor was identified in a woman aged 25 to 39 who had been exposed to COVID-19. What was sequenced was PBMCs or T cells enriched from blood (not recorded which). In nucleotides, the CDR3 is TGTGCCAGCAGTAGGACAGTAAACAATGAGCAGTTCTTC. This encodes CASSRTVNNEQFF.